This T cell receptor (beta chain) was profiled in a study of blood T cells in healthy people across ages (dated by TCRdb to 2015 to 2017). About the study as a whole: In model experiments, roughly one uniquely barcoded TCR beta cDNA molecule per two T cells was captured by template switching. To track age-related changes in TCR beta repertoire diversity, the study relied on deep sequencing normalized with unique cDNA molecular identifiers. Four age groups were formed from the donors: young (average approximately 15 years), middle-aged (approximately 40), aged (62) and long-lived (roughly 88). To avoid experimental bias, donors of different ages were randomly spread across the sequencing lanes. Using the same blood draw, the study looked at two additional independent replicas of 1 million unique cDNA reads for two donors, one aged 18 to 30 and the other aged 80 or older. Overall study outcomes, separate from this receptor: Compared with the aged group, the long-lived group had more naive CD4+ T cells, fewer expanded clones and increased TCR diversity, suggesting age selection. The percentage of naive T cells measured by flow cytometry correlated strongly with observed TCR beta diversity. Bulk unsorted PBMC profiling prevented conclusive comparison of naive and antigen-experienced compartments. Estimates of total diversity based on one million sequenced T cells were considered lower bounds and underestimates. Observed TCR beta diversity per million T cells fell roughly linearly with age, and a significant reduction was already apparent by age around 36. Because donor CMV infection status was unknown, age-related changes in expanded clonotypes were potentially confounded.

A distance of 18 bases separates the germline ends of V and J, which lose 3 bases and 15 bases respectively. Taken from cysteine to phenylalanine, the CDR3 has 13 residues. Only CDR3 DNA is held: 39 bases, read in frame from base 1. The germline V gene yields SGHDN for CDR1 and FVKESK for CDR2. In the case of this clonotype: It has no known antigen specificity. Per-base quality was not reported, and no clone a single base away is much larger than it.

The library was prepared using 5' RACE. Sequencing instrument: Illumina HiSeq 2500. A second PCR of roughly 7 to 11 cycles was performed with a sample-barcoded 5' primer and a J-beta primer mix. Each TCR beta cDNA molecule received a unique molecular identifier from a template-switch 5' adaptor carrying 12 random nucleotides. At least 2.5 million CDR3-containing paired-end reads were obtained from each sample. First-strand cDNA synthesis was performed from all RNA using the Mint cDNA synthesis kit, with priming by a TRBC-specific oligonucleotide. All cDNA was treated with uracil-DNA glycosylase and then went through a first 18-cycle PCR with the universal primers M1SS and BC2_uni_R. The authors processed their data as follows. Normalization of each sample was performed by random selection of 1 million high-quality reads, each carrying a distinct molecular identifier. Reads with shared molecular identifiers were discarded instead of being binned into consensus sequences. MiTCR, set to a Q25 quality threshold and the strictest error-elimination algorithm, was used for CDR3 identification, clonotype clustering and error correction. Lower-bound total TCR beta diversity was estimated with a nonparametric unseen species model using Euler transformation. TCRdb handled the public reads itself, with Q25 trimming in fastp and clone calling in MiXCR, and kept productive beta chains. For every CDR3 protein sequence, its rows merge into one entry that carries the most common genes and DNA. These V and J calls rely on TCRdb rather than the paper's analysis. This sample has some 920,000 distinct CDR3 sequences in its table, and approximately 50% of those were observed once. 20% to 25% of the sample lies in the top ten.

The approximately 39 donors, aged roughly 6 to 90 years, were systemically healthy Caucasian individuals from Russia. Each donor gave 9.5 to 10 milliliters of peripheral blood, drawn into EDTA-treated Vacutainer tubes. Ficoll-Paque density-gradient centrifugation was used to isolate PBMCs, with at least 7 million per sample. Total RNA, at least 6 micrograms per sample, was extracted from PBMCs with Trizol reagent. For every donor, flow cytometry on a PBMC aliquot measured the percentage of naive CD45RAhigh/CD27high T cells. Sequencing used blood. This sequence was found in a woman aged 55-69 years in good health. The sequence joins TRBV14 to TRBJ2-1; TRBD2 is perhaps the D gene, given 6 matching bases. CDR3 sequence: CASSQERAIARFF. The DNA sequence reads TGTGCCAGCAGCCAGGAGCGGGCGATTGCTCGGTTCTTC.